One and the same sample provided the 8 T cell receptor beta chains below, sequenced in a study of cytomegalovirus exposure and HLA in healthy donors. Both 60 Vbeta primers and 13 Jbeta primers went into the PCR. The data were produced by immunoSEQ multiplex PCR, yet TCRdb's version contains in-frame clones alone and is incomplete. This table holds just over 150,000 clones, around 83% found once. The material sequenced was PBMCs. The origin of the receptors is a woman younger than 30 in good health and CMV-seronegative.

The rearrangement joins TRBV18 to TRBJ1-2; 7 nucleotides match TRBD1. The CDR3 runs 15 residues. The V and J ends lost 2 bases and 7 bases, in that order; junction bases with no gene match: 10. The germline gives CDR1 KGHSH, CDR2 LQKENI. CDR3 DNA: TGTGCCAGCTCACCAGACAGGGAAGGTGTGGGTGGCTACACCTTC. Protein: CASSPDREGVGGYTF.

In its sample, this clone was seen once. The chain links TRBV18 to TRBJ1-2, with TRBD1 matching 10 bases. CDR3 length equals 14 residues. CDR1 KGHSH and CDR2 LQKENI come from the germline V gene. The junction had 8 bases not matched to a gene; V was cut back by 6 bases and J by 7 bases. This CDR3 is CASSGDRGRPGYTF. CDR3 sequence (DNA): TGTGCCAGCTCCGGGGACAGGGGAAGGCCTGGCTACACCTTC.

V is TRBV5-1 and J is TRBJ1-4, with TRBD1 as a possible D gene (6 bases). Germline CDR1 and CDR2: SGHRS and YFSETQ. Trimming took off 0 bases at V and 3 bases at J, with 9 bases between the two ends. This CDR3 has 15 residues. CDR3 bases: TGCGCCAGCAGCTTGGCCGGGACATCTAATGAAAAACTGTTTTTT. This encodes CASSLAGTSNEKLFF. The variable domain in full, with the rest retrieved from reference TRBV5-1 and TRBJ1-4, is KAGVTQTPRYLIKTRGQQVTLSCSPISGHRSVSWYQQTPGQGLQFLFEYFSETQRNKGNFPGRFSGRQFSNSRSEMNVSTLELGDSALYLCASSLAGTSNEKLFFGSGTQLSVL.

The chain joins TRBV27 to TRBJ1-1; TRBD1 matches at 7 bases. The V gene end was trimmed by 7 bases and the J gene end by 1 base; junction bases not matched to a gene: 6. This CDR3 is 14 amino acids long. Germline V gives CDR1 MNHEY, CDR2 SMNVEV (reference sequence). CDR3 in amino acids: CASTTTGWNTEAFF. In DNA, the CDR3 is TGTGCCAGCACCACGACAGGGTGGAACACTGAAGCTTTCTTT.

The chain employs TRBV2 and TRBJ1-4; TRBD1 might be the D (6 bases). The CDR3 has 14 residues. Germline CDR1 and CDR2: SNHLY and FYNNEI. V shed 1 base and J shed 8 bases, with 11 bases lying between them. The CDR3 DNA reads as TGTGCCAGCAGTGAAGTTAGGACAGACGAAAAACTGTTTTTT. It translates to CASSEVRTDEKLFF.

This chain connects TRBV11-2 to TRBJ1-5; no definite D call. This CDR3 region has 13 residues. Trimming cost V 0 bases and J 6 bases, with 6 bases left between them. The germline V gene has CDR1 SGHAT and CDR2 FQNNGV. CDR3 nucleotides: TGTGCCAGCAGCTTAGAACGGAGTCAGCCCCAGCATTTT. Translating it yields CASSLERSQPQHF. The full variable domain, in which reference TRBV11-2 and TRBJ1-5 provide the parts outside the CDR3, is EAGVAQSPRYKIIEKRQSVAFWCNPISGHATLYWYQQILGQGPKLLIQFQNNGVVDDSQLPKDRFSAERLKGVDSTLKIQPAKLEDSAVYLCASSLERSQPQHFGDGTRLSIL.

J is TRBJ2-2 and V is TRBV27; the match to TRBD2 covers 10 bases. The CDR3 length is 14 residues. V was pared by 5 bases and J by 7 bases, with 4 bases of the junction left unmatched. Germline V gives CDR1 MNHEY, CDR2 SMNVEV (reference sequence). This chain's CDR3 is CASSSGRAGGELFF. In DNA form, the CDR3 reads TGTGCCAGCAGTAGCGGGAGGGCTGGCGGGGAGCTGTTTTTT.

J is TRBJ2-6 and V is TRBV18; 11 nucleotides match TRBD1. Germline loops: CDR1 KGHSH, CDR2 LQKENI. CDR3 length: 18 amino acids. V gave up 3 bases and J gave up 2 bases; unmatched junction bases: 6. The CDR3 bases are TGTGCCAGCTCACCGGACAGGGGGCGCCAGGCTGGGGCCAACGTCCTGACTTTC. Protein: CASSPDRGRQAGANVLTF.